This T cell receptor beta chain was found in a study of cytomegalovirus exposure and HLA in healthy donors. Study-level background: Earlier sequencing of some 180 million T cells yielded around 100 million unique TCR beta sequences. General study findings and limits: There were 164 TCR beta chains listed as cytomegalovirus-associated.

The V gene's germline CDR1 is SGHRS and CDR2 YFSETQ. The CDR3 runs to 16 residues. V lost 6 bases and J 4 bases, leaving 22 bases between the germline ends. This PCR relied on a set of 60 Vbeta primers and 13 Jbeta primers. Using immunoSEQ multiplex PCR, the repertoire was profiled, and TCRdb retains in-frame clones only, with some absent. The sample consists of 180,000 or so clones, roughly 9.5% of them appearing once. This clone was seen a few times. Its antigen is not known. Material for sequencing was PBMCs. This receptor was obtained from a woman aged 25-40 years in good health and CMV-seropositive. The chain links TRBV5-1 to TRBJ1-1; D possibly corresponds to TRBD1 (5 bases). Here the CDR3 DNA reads TGCGCCAGCAATAATATGGGGGGAGCCAGTAGCACTGAAGCTTTCTTT. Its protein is CASNNMGGASSTEAFF.